This T cell receptor beta chain was sequenced for a study of sequential checkpoint blockade in melanoma (dated by TCRdb to between 2017 and 2020). The study in broad terms: Using 1:1 randomization, the trial assigned patients either to first-line nivolumab followed by ipilimumab (arm A) or to ipilimumab followed by nivolumab (arm B). Maintenance nivolumab came after both trial sequences.

Overall study results and their limits: Larger, independent patient cohorts are needed to validate the response-prediction model that combines TCR metrics and mutation burden.

TCRbeta CDR3 regions were immunosequenced from genomic DNA with the immunoSEQ Assay. Prior to high-throughput sequencing, genomic DNA was amplified by bias-controlled multiplex PCR. Processing in the source paper ran as follows. To quantify the absolute abundance of each unique TCRbeta CDR3 region, the sequences were collapsed and filtered. Clonality, defined as 1 minus Pielou's evenness, was calculated using only productive rearrangements. A previously published method was used to identify clones whose frequencies were significantly greater in on-treatment samples than in baseline samples. In its TCRdb copy, this immuneACCESS table keeps in-frame sequences only and misses some clones. Where compared with another copy, unresolved V genes explain less than half of these, and the others have no known cause. V and J calls and clone size are copied from that table; D and trimming were computed from the DNA. The sample table holds about 28,000 clones, of which roughly 80% were seen once. The top ten clones comprise roughly 13% of the sample.

The label giving this sample's treatment or condition can be read as: randomized to nivolumab then ipilimumab (arm A) or the reverse (arm B). None of the patients in the trial had previously been given DNA-damaging chemotherapy. A FACS Aria II flow cytometer was used to sort live CD3+CD8+ cells that were negative for CD19 and CD56 from thawed PBMCs. The samples were obtained from melanoma patients enrolled in CheckMate 064, an open-label, randomized phase II trial testing sequential checkpoint blockade. Peripheral blood mononuclear cells were obtained through leukapheresis, purified using Ficoll-Paque, and frozen in human serum containing roughly 10% DMSO. Purity of sorted blood CD3+CD8+ cells was verified at >95% immediately after sorting, followed by DNA extraction. Taken from the germline V gene (reference sequence), the CDR1 and CDR2 loops are SEHNR and FQNEAQ. Trimming accounts for 3 bases at V and 10 bases at J, while the number of junction bases matched to no gene is 10. The CDR3 has 14 amino acids, counting the end cysteine and phenylalanine. This entry keeps only the CDR3 DNA: 42 bases, framed from base 1.

Worth noting for this clone: The clone's antigen remains unknown. Base qualities are missing; no much larger clone stands one base away.

The sequence joins TRBV7-9 to TRBJ1-1; 8 central bases correspond to TRBD1. The receptor's source is a human donor with melanoma. The source was CD8+ T cells sorted from blood (inferred from file names), collected from a patient given nivolumab and ipilimumab in sequence. In nucleotide form, the sequence is TGTGCCAGCAGCTTGGGTGGACAGGGCCGGGGAGCTTTCTTT. This yields the protein CASSLGGQGRGAFF.